A single sample is the source of the 13 T cell receptor beta chains below, sequenced in a study of control samples from healthy donors and cancer patients. Sequencing was performed with immunoSEQ multiplex PCR; in TCRdb, only in-frame clones are kept and a portion is missing. The table lists some 97,000 clones, roughly 87% of them singletons. The source material was blood. The receptors were sampled from a woman in her forties or fifties in good health.

The chain is built from TRBV7-2 and TRBJ1-1, with unresolved D. The V gene's germline CDR1 is SGHTA and CDR2 FQGNSA. V was trimmed by 3 bases and J by 0 bases, leaving 8 bases between them. The CDR3 has 14 amino acids. CDR3 sequence (DNA): TGTGCCAGCAGCTTTCCGATTCTGAACACTGAAGCTTTCTTT. Translated, it gives CASSFPILNTEAFF.

This clone was found a few times. CDR3 DNA sequence: TGTGCCTGGAGTGAGGGCTATCAAGAGACCCAGTACTTC. Its protein is CAWSEGYQETQYF. The V and J genes are TRBV30 and TRBJ2-5; D is unclear. In germline, CDR1 is GTSNPN, CDR2 SVGIG (reference sequence). V was cut by 1 base and J by 2 bases, with 8 bases left in between. This CDR3 region has 13 residues.

The chain couples TRBV19 to TRBJ1-3, with a weak D call TRBD1 (6 bases). The CDR3 sequence is 16 residues long. CDR1 LNHDA and CDR2 SQIVND come from the germline V gene (reference sequence). Trimming stripped 8 bases from V and 2 bases from J, with 19 bases between. DNA for the CDR3: TGTGCCAGTTTTAAAGGGGGGATTGATGCTGGAAACACCATATATTTT. Its protein product is CASFKGGIDAGNTIYF.

This clone is medium-sized. The chain has TRBV6-2 or TRBV6-3 and TRBJ2-1; D is possibly TRBD2 (6 bases). The CDR3 totals 14 residues. The V end lost 4 bases, the J end lost 5 bases, and 12 bases lay between the germline ends. Germline lookup yields CDR1 MNHEY and CDR2 SVGEGT. The CDR3 bases are TGTGCCAGCAGTTCGTCGGGACTCAACAATGAGCAGTTCTTC. It codes for CASSSSGLNNEQFF.

The V gene is TRBV3-1 (or the pseudogene TRBV3-2), the J gene TRBJ1-2, with 7 bases matching TRBD1. This CDR3 is 14 amino acids long. The V gene end was trimmed by 4 bases and the J gene end by 6 bases; junction bases not matched to a gene: 8. Germline V lookup: CDR1 LGHDT, CDR2 YNNKEL (reference sequence). Written as DNA, the CDR3 is TGTGCCAGCAGCCCAGCAGGGGGTCGAAATGGCTACACCTTC. The encoded protein is CASSPAGGRNGYTF.

The genes are TRBV5-6 and TRBJ1-1; maybe TRBD1 (6 bases). V lost 0 bases, J lost 4 bases, and 16 bases lay in between. Germline CDR1 SGHDT, CDR2 YYEEEE. This CDR3 has 16 residues. The CDR3 sequence is CASSLALGAAGTEAFF. CDR3 nucleotide sequence: TGTGCCAGCAGCTTGGCCTTGGGGGCGGCGGGCACTGAAGCTTTCTTT.

The V call is TRBV18, the J call TRBJ1-6; D unclear. This CDR3 is 13 amino acids long. Germline values: CDR1 KGHSH, CDR2 LQKENI. Trimming removed 2 bases at V and 7 bases at J, with 6 bases between. The CDR3 protein is CASSPGSNSPLHF. The CDR3 nucleotides read TGTGCCAGCTCACCAGGGTCAAATTCACCCCTCCACTTT.

The rearrangement uses TRBV7-9 and TRBJ2-3, with 9 bases lining up with TRBD2. The CDR3 length is 14 residues. The V gene's germline CDR1 is SEHNR and CDR2 FQNEAQ (reference sequence). With 4 bases clipped from V and 9 bases from J, the junction kept 8 bases outside the gene matches. This CDR3 reads CASSYSGRGPTQYF. The CDR3 DNA reads as TGTGCCAGCAGCTATAGCGGGAGAGGTCCAACGCAGTATTTT.

The chain is built from TRBV19 and TRBJ1-1; D might be TRBD1 (6 bases). The CDR3 runs to 16 residues. Germline V lookup: CDR1 LNHDA, CDR2 SQIVND (reference sequence). V was shortened by 6 bases and J by 0 bases, with 17 bases between the two germline ends. DNA for the CDR3: TGTGCCAGTAGCTACCGAATGGACAGTTTGAACACTGAAGCTTTCTTT. Residues: CASSYRMDSLNTEAFF.

Only a few counts were recorded for this clone. The chain recombines TRBV9 with TRBJ2-7; D is uncertain. The V gene lost 0 bases and the J gene lost 3 bases, with 7 bases spanning the gap. Germline-derived CDR1 and CDR2 are SGDLS and YYNGEE. The CDR3 is 13 residues long. The CDR3 spells CASSVDFGYEQYF. CDR3 nucleotides: TGTGCCAGCAGCGTAGATTTTGGCTACGAGCAGTACTTC.

This sequence joins TRBV6-6 and TRBJ2-5; possible D gene TRBD2, 5 bases. Trimming pared 7 bases from V and 2 bases from J, leaving 17 bases between. This CDR3 is built from 15 residues. In germline, CDR1 is MNHNY, CDR2 SVGAGI (reference sequence). The CDR3 DNA sequence: TGTGCCAGCAATCTGGACGGACGGGGACAAGAGACCCAGTACTTC. It encodes CASNLDGRGQETQYF.

The chain carries TRBV4-2 and TRBJ2-1; 14 bases fit TRBD2. V was pared by 1 base and J by 3 bases, with 8 bases of the junction left unmatched. The CDR3 loop spans 19 amino acids. Germline assignment: CDR1 LGHNA and CDR2 YNFKEQ. CDR3 in amino acids: CASSQGLAGGPSYYNEQFF. The CDR3 DNA sequence: TGTGCCAGCAGCCAAGGACTAGCGGGGGGGCCTTCATACTACAATGAGCAGTTCTTC.

The chain is built from TRBV6-4 and TRBJ2-7; 14 bases are a match to TRBD2. The CDR3 spans 15 residues. Germline V gene lookup returns CDR1 MRHNA and CDR2 SNTAGT. The V gene end was trimmed by 6 bases and the J gene end by 3 bases; junction bases not matched to a gene: 4. The CDR3 DNA sequence: TGTGCCAGCAGCGATGGGACTAGCGGGAGCTACGAGCAGTACGTC. Its protein product is CASSDGTSGSYEQYV.